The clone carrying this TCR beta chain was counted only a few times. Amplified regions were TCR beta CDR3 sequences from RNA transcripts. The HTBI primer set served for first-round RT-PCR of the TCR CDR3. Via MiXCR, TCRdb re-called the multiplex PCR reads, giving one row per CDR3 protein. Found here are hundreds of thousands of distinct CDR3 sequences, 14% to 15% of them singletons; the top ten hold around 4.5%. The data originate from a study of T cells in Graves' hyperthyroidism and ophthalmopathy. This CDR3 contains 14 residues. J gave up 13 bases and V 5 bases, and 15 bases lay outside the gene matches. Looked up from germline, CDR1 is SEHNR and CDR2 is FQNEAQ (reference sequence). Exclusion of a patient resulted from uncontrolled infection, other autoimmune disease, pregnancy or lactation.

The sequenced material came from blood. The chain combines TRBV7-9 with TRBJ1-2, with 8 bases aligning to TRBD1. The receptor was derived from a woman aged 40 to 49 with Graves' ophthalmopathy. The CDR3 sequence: CASSPETDRGHLTF. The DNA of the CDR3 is TGTGCCAGCAGCCCCGAAACCGACAGGGGTCATCTCACCTTC. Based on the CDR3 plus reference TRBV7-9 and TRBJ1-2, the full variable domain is DTGVSQNPRHKITKRGQNVTFRCDPISEHNRLYWYRQTLGQGPEFLTYFQNEAQLEKSRLLSDRFSAERPKGSFSTLEIQRTEQGDSAMYLCASSPETDRGHLTFGSGTRLTVV.